The present TCR beta chain was sequenced within a study of blood T cell repertoires in COVID-19. Study as a whole: T cells, B-cell-depleted T cells, or PBMCs supplied cDNA or gDNA.

Authors' data handling: The assay estimated nucleated cells by amplifying reference gene primers. The assay was immunoSEQ multiplex PCR, and TCRdb's table has in-frame clones only and misses some. The V and J calls and clone size are taken from that table; D and trimming were inferred from the DNA. The data contain fewer than 85,000 clones, about 74% of them singletons. Sequencing used peripheral blood. The sequence came from a human donor with acute or convalescent COVID-19. The donor label of this sample is uncertain.

The CDR3 here is CQTGRNTDTQYF. CDR3 in DNA: TGTCAGACAGGGAGAAACACAGATACGCAGTATTTT. The rearrangement links TRBV6-5 to TRBJ2-3, with 7 bases matching TRBD1. The germline V gene has CDR1 MNHEY and CDR2 SVGAGI. The CDR3 spans 12 residues.